This T cell receptor beta chain derives from a study of blood T cell repertoires in COVID-19. About the study: Samples of COVID-19 (acute and convalescent) were obtained from the United States, Italy and Spain. T cells, B-cell-depleted T cells, or PBMCs supplied cDNA or gDNA.

This clone appeared a few times. The CDR3 sequence is 15 residues long. Germline V gives CDR1 LNHDA, CDR2 SQIVND (reference sequence). J gave up 0 bases and V 9 bases, and 8 bases lay outside the gene matches. In the source study's methods: Estimates of nucleated cell counts were drawn from the amplification of reference gene primers. The protocol was immunoSEQ multiplex PCR, while the TCRdb copy is restricted to in-frame clones and leaves out a portion. Clone size and the V and J calls come from that table; the DNA yielded D and trimming. This table holds over 95,000 clones, more than 80% found once.

The receptor comes from a human donor in a cohort sampled during active COVID-19. This chain uses TRBV19 with TRBJ1-5; the match to TRBD1 covers 7 bases. The sample comprised peripheral blood. CDR3 loop: CASRKDRTSNQPQHF. The DNA of the CDR3 is TGTGCCAGCCGCAAGGACAGGACTAGCAATCAGCCCCAGCATTTT. Variable domain in full (rest from reference TRBV19 and TRBJ1-5): DGGITQSPKYLFRKEGQNVTLSCEQNLNHDAMYWYRQDPGQGLRLIYYSQIVNDFQKGDIAEGYSVSREKKESFPLTVTSAQKNPTAFYLCASRKDRTSNQPQHFGDGTRLSIL.